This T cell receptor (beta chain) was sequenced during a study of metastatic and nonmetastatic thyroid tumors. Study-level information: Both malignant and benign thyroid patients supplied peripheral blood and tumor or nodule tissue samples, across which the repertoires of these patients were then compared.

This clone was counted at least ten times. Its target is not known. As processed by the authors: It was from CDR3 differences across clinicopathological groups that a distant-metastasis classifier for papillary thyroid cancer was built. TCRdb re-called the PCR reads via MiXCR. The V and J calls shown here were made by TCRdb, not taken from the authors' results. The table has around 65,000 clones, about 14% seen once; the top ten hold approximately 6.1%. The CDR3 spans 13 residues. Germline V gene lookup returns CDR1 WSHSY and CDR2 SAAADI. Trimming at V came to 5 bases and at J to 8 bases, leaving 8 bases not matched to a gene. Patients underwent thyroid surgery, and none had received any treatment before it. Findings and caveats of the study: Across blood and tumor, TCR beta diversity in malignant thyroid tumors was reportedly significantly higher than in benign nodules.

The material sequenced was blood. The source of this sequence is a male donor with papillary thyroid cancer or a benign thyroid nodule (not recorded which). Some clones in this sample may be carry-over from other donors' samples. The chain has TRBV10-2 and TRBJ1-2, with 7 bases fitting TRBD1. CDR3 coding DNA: TGCGCCAGCAGTTCCCTAGGAGGGGGCGGCTACACCTTC. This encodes CASSSLGGGGYTF.